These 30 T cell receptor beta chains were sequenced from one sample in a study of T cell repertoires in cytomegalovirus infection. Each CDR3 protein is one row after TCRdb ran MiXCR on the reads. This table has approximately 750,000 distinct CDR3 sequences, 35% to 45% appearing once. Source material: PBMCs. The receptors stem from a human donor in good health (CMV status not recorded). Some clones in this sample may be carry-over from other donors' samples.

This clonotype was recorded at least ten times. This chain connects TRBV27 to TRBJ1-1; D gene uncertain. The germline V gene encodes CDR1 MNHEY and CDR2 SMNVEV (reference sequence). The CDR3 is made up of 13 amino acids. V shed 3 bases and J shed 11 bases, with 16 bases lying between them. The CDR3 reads CASSFGLRREAFF. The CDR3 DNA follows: TGTGCCAGCAGTTTTGGATTGCGAAGGGAGGCTTTCTTT.

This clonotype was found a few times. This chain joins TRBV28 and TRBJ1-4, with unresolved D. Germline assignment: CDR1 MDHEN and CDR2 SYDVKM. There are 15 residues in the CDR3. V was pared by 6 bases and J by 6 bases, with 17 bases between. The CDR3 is CASRLAPREDEKLFF. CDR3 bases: TGTGCCAGCAGACTAGCGCCCCGGGAGGATGAAAAACTGTTTTTT.

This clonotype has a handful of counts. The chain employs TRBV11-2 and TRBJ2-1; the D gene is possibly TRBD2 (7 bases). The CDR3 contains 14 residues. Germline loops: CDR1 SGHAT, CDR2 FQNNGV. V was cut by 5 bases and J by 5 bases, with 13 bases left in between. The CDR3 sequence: CASSPRGGHNEQFF. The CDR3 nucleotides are TGTGCCAGCAGCCCGAGGGGGGGACACAATGAGCAGTTCTTC.

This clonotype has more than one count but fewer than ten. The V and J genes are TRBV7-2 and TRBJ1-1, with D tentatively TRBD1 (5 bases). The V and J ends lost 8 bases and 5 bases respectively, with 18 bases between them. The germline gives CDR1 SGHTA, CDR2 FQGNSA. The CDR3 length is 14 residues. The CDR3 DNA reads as TGTGCCAGCGAGGAAAGAAGGGGACGGACTGAAGCTTTCTTT. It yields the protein CASEERRGRTEAFF.

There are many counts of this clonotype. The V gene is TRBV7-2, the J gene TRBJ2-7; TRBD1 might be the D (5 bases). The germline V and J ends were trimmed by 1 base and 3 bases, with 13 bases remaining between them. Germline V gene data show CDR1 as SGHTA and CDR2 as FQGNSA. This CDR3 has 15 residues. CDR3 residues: CASSLVTDISYEQYF. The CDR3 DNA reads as TGTGCCAGCAGCTTAGTCACGGACATAAGCTACGAGCAGTACTTC.

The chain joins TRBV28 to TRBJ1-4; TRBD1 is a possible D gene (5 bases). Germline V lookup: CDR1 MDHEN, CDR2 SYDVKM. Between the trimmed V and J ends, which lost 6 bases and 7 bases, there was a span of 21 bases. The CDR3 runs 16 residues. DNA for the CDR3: TGTGCCAGCAGCTTACCCGCGGAGGGGCAGGGTGAAAAACTGTTTTTT. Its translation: CASSLPAEGQGEKLFF.

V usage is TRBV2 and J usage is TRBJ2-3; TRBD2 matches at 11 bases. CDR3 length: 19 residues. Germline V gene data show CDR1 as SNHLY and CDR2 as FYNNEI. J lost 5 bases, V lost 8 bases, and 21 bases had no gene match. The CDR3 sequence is CASRLRLNLILAGEDTQYF. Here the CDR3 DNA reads TGTGCCAGCCGACTACGTCTTAACCTGATACTAGCGGGAGAAGATACGCAGTATTTT.

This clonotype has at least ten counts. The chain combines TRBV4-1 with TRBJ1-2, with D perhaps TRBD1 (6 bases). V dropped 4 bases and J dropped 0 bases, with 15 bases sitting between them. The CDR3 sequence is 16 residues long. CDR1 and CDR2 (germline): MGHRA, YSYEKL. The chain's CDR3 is CASSPDGQLPNYGYTF. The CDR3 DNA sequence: TGCGCCAGCAGCCCAGACGGACAGCTCCCTAACTATGGCTACACCTTC.

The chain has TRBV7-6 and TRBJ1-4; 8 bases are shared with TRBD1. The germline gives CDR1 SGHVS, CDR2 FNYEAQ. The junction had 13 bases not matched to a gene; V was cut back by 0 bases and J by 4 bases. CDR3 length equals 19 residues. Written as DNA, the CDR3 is TGTGCCAGCAGCTTAGCGACGGGGACAGGAAAAGGGATTAATGAAAAACTGTTTTTT. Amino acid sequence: CASSLATGTGKGINEKLFF.

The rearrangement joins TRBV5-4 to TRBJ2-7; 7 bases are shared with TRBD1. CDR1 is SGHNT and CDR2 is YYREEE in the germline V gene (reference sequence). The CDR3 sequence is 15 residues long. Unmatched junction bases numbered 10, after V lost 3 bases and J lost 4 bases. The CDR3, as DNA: TGTGCCAGCAGCTCTCAAACGGGACAGTGGTACGAGCAGTACTTC. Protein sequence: CASSSQTGQWYEQYF.

The CDR3 protein is CASSSTTRKTGELFF. DNA for the CDR3: TGTGCCAGCAGTTCAACGACCCGTAAGACCGGGGAGCTGTTTTTT. V usage is TRBV28 and J usage is TRBJ2-2; unclear D gene. Germline V gene sequence: CDR1 MDHEN, CDR2 SYDVKM. The CDR3 loop spans 15 amino acids. V gave up 4 bases and J gave up 5 bases, with 14 bases separating them.

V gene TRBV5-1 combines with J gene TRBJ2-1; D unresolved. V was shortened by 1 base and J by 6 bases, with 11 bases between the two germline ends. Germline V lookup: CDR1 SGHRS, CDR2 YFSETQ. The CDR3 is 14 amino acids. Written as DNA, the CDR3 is TGCGCCAGCAGCTTGATTGGGCAACCCAATGAGCAGTTCTTC. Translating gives CASSLIGQPNEQFF. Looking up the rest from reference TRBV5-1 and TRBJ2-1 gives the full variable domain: KAGVTQTPRYLIKTRGQQVTLSCSPISGHRSVSWYQQTPGQGLQFLFEYFSETQRNKGNFPGRFSGRQFSNSRSEMNVSTLELGDSALYLCASSLIGQPNEQFFGPGTRLTVL.

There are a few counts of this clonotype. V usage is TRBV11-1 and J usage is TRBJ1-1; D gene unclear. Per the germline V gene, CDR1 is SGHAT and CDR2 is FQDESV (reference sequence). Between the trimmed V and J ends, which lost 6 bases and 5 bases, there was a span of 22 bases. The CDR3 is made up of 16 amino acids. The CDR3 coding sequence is TGTGCCAGCAGAGAGCGTGGGTTCGCTCGTCGAACTGAAGCTTTCTTT. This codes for CASRERGFARRTEAFF.

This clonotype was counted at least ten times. The chain's CDR3 is CASSPDRGVSPLHF. In nucleotides, the CDR3 is TGTGCCAGCAGTCCCGACAGGGGGGTTTCACCCCTCCACTTT. This chain joins TRBV7-8 and TRBJ1-6; TRBD1 aligns across 9 bases. The CDR3 loop spans 14 amino acids. With 6 bases clipped from V and 9 bases from J, the junction kept 6 bases outside the gene matches. Per germline, CDR1 SGHVS and CDR2 FQNEAQ.

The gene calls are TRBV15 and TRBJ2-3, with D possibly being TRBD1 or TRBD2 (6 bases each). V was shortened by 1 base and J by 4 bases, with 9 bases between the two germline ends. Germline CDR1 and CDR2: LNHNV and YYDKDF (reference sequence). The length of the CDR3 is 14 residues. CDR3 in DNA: TGTGCCACCAGCAGAGCTAGGGGGGCAGATACGCAGTATTTT. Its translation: CATSRARGADTQYF. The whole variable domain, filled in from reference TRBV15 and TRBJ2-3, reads DAMVIQNPRYQVTQFGKPVTLSCSQTLNHNVMYWYQQKSSQAPKLLFHYYDKDFNNEADTPDNFQSRRPNTSFCFLDIRSPGLGDTAMYLCATSRARGADTQYFGPGTRLTVL.

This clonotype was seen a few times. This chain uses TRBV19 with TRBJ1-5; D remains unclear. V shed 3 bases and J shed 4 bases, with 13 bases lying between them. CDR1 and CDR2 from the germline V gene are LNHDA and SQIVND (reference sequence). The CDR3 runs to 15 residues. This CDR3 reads CASSIRQVINQPQHF. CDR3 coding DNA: TGTGCCAGTAGTATCCGCCAGGTCATAAATCAGCCCCAGCATTTT.

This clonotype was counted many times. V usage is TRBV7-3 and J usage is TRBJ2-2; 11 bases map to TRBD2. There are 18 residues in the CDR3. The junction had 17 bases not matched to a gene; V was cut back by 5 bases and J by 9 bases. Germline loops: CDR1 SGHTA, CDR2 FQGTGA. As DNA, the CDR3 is TGTGCCAGCAGCCCTATGGCGATTACTAGCGGGGGTGCGCGGGAGCTGTTTTTT. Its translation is CASSPMAITSGGARELFF. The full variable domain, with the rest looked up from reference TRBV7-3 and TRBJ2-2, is GAGVSQTPSNKVTEKGKYVELRCDPISGHTALYWYRQSLGQGPEFLIYFQGTGAADDSGLPNDRFFAVRPEGSVSTLKIQRTERGDSAVYLCASSPMAITSGGARELFFGEGSRLTVL.

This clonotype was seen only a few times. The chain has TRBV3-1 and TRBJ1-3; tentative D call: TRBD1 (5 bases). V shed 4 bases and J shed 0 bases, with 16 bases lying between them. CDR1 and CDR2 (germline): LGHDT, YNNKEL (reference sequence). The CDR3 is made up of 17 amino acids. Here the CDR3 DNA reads TGTGCCAGCAGCCGGGGGTTTCGGGGTGCCTCTGGAAACACCATATATTTT. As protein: CASSRGFRGASGNTIYF.

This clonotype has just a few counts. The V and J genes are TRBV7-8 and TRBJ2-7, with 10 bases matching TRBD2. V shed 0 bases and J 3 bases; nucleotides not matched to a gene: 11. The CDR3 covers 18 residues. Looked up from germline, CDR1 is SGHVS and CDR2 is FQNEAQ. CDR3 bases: TGTGCCAGCAGCTTAGCTCTAGCGGGGGAAAACACTTACTACGAGCAGTACTTC. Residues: CASSLALAGENTYYEQYF. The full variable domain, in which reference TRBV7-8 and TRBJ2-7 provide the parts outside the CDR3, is GAGVSQSPRYKVAKRGQDVALRCDPISGHVSLFWYQQALGQGPEFLTYFQNEAQLDKSGLPSDRFFAERPEGSVSTLKIQRTQQEDSAVYLCASSLALAGENTYYEQYFGPGTRLTVT.

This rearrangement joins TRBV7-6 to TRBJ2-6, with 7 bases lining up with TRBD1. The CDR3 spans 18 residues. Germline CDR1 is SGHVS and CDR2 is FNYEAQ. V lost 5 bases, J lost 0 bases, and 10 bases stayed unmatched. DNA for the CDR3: TGTGCCAGCAGCACTCCGGGACAGCTGATCTCTGGGGCCAACGTCCTGACTTTC. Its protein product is CASSTPGQLISGANVLTF.

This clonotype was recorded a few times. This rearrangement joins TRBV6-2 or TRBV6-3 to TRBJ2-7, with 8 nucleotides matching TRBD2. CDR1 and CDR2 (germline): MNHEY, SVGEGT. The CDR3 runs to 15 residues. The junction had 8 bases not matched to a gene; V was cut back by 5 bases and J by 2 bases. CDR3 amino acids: CASSPRGAGTYEQYF. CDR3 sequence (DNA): TGTGCCAGCAGTCCGCGGGGGGCTGGGACCTACGAGCAGTACTTC.

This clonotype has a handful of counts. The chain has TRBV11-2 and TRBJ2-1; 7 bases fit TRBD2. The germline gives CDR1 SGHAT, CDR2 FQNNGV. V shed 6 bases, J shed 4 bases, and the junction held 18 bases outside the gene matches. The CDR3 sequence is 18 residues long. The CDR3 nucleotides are TGTGCCAGCAGTCCCAAGGGTACTCTAGCGGTAATATACAATGAGCAGTTCTTC. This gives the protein CASSPKGTLAVIYNEQFF.

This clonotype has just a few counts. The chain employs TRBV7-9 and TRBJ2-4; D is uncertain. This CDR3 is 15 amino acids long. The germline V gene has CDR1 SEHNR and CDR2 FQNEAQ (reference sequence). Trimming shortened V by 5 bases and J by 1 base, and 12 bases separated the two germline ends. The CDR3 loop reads CASSPENRAKNIQYF. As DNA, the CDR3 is TGTGCCAGCAGCCCGGAAAATCGGGCCAAAAACATTCAGTACTTC. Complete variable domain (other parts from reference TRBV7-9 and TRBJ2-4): DTGVSQNPRHKITKRGQNVTFRCDPISEHNRLYWYRQTLGQGPEFLTYFQNEAQLEKSRLLSDRFSAERPKGSFSTLEIQRTEQGDSAMYLCASSPENRAKNIQYFGAGTRLSVL.

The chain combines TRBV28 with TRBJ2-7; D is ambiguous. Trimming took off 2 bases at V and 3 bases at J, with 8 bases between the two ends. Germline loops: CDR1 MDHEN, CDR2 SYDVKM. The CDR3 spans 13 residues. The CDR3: CASSLNTLYEQYF. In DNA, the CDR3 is TGTGCCAGCAGTTTAAACACGCTCTACGAGCAGTACTTC.

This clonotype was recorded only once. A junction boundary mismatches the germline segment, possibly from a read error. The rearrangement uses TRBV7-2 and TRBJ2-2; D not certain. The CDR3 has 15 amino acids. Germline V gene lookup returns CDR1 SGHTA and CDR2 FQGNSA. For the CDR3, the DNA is TGTGCCAGCTTAACCCGGGTCTCGACCACCGTGGAGCTGTTTTTT. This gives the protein CASLTRVSTTVELFF.

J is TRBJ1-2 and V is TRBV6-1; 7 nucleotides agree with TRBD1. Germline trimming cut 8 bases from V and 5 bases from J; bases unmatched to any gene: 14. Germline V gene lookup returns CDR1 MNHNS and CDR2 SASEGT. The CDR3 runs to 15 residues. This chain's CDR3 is CASLPALSTGYGYTF. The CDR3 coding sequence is TGTGCCAGCCTGCCCGCTTTGTCGACAGGGTATGGCTACACCTTC.

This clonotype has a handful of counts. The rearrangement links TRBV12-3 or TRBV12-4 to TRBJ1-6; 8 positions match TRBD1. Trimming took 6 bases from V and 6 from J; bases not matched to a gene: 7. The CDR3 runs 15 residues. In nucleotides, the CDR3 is TGTGCCAGCAGGGCACAGGGGGAAGGTAATTCACCCCTCCACTTT. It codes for CASRAQGEGNSPLHF.

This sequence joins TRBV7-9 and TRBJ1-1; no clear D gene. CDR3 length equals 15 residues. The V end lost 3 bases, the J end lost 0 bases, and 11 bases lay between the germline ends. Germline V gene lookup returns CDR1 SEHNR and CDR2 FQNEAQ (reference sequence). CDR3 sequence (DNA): TGTGCCAGCAGCTTCGGGGTTACCGTGAACACTGAAGCTTTCTTT. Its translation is CASSFGVTVNTEAFF. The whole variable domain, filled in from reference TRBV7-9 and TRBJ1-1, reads DTGVSQNPRHKITKRGQNVTFRCDPISEHNRLYWYRQTLGQGPEFLTYFQNEAQLEKSRLLSDRFSAERPKGSFSTLEIQRTEQGDSAMYLCASSFGVTVNTEAFFGQGTRLTVV.

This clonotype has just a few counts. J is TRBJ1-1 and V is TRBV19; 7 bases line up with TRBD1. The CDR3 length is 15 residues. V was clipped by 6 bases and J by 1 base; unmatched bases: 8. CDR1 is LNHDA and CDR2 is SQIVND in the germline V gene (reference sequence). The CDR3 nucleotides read TGTGCCAGTAGCCCGCTGGCAGGGGGGAACACTGAAGCTTTCTTT. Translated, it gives CASSPLAGGNTEAFF. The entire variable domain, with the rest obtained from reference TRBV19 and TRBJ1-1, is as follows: DGGITQSPKYLFRKEGQNVTLSCEQNLNHDAMYWYRQDPGQGLRLIYYSQIVNDFQKGDIAEGYSVSREKKESFPLTVTSAQKNPTAFYLCASSPLAGGNTEAFFGQGTRLTVV.

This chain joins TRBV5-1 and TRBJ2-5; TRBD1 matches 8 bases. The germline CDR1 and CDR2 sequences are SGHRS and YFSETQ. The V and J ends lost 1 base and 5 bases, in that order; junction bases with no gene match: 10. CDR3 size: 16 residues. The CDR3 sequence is CASSLLGQGELETQYF. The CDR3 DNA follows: TGCGCCAGCAGCTTGCTAGGACAGGGAGAGTTGGAGACCCAGTACTTC.